The following is a TCR beta chain sequence with its context. Per germline, CDR1 DFQATT and CDR2 SNEGSKA (reference sequence). CDR3 length: 11 amino acids. V was cut by 5 bases and J by 7 bases, with 11 bases left in between. The sample is drawn from a study of blood T cell repertoires in COVID-19. Methods used by the authors: Amplification of reference gene primers was used by the study to estimate nucleated cell counts. Generated by immunoSEQ multiplex PCR, the TCRdb table keeps only in-frame clones and is missing some. D and trimming come from the DNA, and the V and J calls and clone size come from that table. Of about 280,000 clones listed, around 89% are singletons. Participant ages covered 18 to 89 years across 24 US areas.

The material sequenced was PBMCs or T cells enriched from blood (not recorded which). This receptor was identified in a woman aged 18-29 years with acute COVID-19. This chain links TRBV20-1 with TRBJ1-2, with D perhaps matching TRBD1 (5 bases). CDR3 region: CSADSPAGYTF. The DNA for the CDR3 is TGCAGTGCTGACAGCCCGGCTGGCTACACCTTC.